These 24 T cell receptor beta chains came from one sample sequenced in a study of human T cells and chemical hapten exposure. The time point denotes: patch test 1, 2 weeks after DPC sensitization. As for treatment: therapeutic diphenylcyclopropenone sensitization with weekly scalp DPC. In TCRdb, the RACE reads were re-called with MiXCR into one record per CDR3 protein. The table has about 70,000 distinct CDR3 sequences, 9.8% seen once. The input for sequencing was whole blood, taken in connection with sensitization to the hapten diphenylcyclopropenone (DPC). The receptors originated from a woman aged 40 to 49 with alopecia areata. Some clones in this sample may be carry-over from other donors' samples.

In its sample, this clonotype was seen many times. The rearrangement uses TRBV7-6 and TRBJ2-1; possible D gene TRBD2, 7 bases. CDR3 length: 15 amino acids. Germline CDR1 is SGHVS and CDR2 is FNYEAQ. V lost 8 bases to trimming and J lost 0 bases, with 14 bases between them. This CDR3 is CASGGRGSSYNEQFF. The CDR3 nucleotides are TGTGCCAGCGGGGGGCGGGGGAGCTCCTACAATGAGCAGTTCTTC.

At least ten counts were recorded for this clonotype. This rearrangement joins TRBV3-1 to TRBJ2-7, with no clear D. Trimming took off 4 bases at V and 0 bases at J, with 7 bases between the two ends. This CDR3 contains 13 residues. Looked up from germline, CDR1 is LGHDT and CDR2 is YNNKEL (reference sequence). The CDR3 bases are TGTGCCAGCAGCCCCGGGCCCTCCTACGAGCAGTACTTC. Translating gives CASSPGPSYEQYF.

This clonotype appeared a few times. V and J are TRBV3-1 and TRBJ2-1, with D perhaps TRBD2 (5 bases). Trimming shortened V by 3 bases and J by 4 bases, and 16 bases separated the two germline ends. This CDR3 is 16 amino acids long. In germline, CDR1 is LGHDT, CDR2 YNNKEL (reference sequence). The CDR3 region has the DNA TGTGCCAGCAGCCAGGAGAGGGTAGTCAAGTACAATGAGCAGTTCTTC. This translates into CASSQERVVKYNEQFF.

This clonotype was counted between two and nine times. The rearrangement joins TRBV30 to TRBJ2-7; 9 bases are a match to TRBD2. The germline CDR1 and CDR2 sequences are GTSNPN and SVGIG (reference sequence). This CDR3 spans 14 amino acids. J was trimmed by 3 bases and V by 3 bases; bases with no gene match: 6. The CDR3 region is CAWRGLAPNYEQYF. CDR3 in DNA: TGTGCCTGGAGGGGACTAGCTCCAAACTACGAGCAGTACTTC. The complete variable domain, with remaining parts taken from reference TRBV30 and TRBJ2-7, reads SQTIHQWPATLVQPVGSPLSLECTVEGTSNPNLYWYRQAAGRGLQLLFYSVGIGQISSEVPQNLSASRPQDRQFILSSKKLLLSDSGFYLCAWRGLAPNYEQYFGPGTRLTVT.

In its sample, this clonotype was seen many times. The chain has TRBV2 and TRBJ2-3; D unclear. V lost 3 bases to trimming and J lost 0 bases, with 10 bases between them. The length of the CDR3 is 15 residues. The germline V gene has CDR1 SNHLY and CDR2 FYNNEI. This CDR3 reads CASSEVGFSTDTQYF. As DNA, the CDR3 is TGTGCCAGCAGTGAGGTCGGATTTAGCACAGATACGCAGTATTTT.

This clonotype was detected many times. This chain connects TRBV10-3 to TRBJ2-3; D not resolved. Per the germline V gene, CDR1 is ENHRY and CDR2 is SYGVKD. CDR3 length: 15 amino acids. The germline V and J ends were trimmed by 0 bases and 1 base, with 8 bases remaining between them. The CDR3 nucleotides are TGTGCCATCAGTGAGTCAGTAGGACGCACAGATACGCAGTATTTT. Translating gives CAISESVGRTDTQYF.

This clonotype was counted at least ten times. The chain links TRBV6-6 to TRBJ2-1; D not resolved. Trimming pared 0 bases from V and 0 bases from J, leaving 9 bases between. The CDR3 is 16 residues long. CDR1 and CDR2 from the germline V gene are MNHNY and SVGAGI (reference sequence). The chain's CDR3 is CASSYSPHNSYNEQFF. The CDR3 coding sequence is TGTGCCAGCAGTTACTCTCCCCACAACTCCTACAATGAGCAGTTCTTC.

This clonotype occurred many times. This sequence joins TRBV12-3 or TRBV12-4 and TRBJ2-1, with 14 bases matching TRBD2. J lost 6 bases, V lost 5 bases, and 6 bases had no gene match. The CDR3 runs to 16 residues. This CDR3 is CASSLGLAGVTNEQFF. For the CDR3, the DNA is TGTGCCAGCAGTCTGGGACTAGCGGGGGTCACCAATGAGCAGTTCTTC.

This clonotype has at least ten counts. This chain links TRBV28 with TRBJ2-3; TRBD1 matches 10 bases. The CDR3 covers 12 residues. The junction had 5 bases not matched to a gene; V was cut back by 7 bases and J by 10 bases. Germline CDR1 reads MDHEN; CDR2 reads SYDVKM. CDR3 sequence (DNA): TGTGCCAGCATCGGGACAGGGGAGGCGCAGTATTTT. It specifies CASIGTGEAQYF.

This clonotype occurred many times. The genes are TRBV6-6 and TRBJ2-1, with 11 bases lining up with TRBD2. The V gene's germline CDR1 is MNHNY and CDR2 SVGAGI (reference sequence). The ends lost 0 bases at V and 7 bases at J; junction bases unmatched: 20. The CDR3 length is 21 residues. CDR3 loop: CASSYSKSSGGPNLKKNEQFF. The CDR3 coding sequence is TGTGCCAGCAGTTACTCGAAGTCTAGCGGGGGGCCGAACTTAAAGAAGAATGAGCAGTTCTTC.

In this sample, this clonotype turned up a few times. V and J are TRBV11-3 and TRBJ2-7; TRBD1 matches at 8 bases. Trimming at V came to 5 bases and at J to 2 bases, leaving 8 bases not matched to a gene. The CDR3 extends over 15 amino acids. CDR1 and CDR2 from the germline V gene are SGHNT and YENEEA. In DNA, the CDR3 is TGTGCCAGCAGCCCAGGACAGGGAAAGACCTACGAGCAGTACTTC. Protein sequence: CASSPGQGKTYEQYF.

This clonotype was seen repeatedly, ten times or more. The CDR3 sequence is CASSSQGGNQPQHF. In nucleotides, the CDR3 is TGTGCCAGCAGCTCTCAAGGGGGCAATCAGCCCCAGCATTTT. The rearrangement links TRBV7-9 to TRBJ1-5, with D possibly TRBD1 on 5 matching bases. The CDR3 extends over 14 amino acids. Trimming removed 4 bases from V and 2 bases from J, with 9 bases in between. The germline CDR1 and CDR2 sequences are SEHNR and FQNEAQ (reference sequence).

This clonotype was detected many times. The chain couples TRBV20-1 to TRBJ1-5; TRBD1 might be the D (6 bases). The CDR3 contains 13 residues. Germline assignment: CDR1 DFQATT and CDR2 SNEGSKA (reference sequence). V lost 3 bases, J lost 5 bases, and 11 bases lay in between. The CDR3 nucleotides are TGCAGTGCTAGGATAACAGGGCATCAGCCCCAGCATTTT. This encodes CSARITGHQPQHF.

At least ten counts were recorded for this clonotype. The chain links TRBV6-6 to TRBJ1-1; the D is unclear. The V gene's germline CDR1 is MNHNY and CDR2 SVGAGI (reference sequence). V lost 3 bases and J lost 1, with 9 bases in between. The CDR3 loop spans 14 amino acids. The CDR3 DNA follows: TGTGCCAGCAGTTATCAACAGAGGAACACTGAAGCTTTCTTT. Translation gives CASSYQQRNTEAFF.

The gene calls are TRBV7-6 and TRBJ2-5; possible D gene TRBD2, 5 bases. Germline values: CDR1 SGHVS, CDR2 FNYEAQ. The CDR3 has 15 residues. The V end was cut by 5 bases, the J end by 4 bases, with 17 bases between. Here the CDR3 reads CASSPSGGHGETQYF. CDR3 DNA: TGTGCCAGCAGCCCTAGTGGCGGGCACGGAGAGACCCAGTACTTC.

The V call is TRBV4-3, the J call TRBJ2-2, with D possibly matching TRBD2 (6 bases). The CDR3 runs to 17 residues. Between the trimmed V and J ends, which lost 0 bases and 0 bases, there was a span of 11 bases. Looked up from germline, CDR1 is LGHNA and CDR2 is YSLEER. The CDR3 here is CASSQDLPGANTGELFF. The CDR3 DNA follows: TGCGCCAGCAGCCAAGATCTGCCGGGGGCGAACACCGGGGAGCTGTTTTTT.

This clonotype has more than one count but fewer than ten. CDR3 bases: TGCAGCGTTGGAGGACCCAACAATCAGCCCCAGCATTTT. Translation: CSVGGPNNQPQHF. This chain connects TRBV29-1 to TRBJ1-5; no reliable D call. CDR1 is SQVTM, CDR2 ANQGSEA, per germline. CDR3 length equals 13 residues. V was trimmed by 4 bases and J by 3 bases, leaving 10 bases between them. The complete variable domain, with remaining parts taken from reference TRBV29-1 and TRBJ1-5, reads SAVISQKPSRDICQRGTSLTIQCQVDSQVTMMFWYRQQPGQSLTLIATANQGSEATYESGFVIDKFPISRPNLTFSTLTVSNMSPEDSSIYLCSVGGPNNQPQHFGDGTRLSIL.

CDR3 loop: CASSRRVDDNEQFF. CDR3 DNA: TGTGCCAGCTCCAGAAGGGTAGACGACAATGAGCAGTTCTTC. The V call is TRBV12-3 or TRBV12-4, the J call TRBJ2-1; unclear D gene. This CDR3 is built from 14 residues. V lost 8 bases to trimming and J lost 5 bases, with 16 bases between them.

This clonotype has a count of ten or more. DNA of the CDR3: TGTGCCAGCAGCCCCAACATGGGCGCTGGCTACACCTTC. Residues: CASSPNMGAGYTF. The J gene is TRBJ1-2, the V gene TRBV6-6; D is unresolved. V dropped 6 bases and J dropped 7 bases, with 15 bases sitting between them. Per germline, CDR1 MNHNY and CDR2 SVGAGI (reference sequence). The length of the CDR3 is 13 residues.

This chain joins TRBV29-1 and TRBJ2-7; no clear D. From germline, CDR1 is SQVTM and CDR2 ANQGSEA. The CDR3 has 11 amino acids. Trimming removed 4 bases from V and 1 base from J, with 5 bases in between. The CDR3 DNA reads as TGCAGCGTTGCACAATCCTACGAGCAGTACTTC. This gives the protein CSVAQSYEQYF.

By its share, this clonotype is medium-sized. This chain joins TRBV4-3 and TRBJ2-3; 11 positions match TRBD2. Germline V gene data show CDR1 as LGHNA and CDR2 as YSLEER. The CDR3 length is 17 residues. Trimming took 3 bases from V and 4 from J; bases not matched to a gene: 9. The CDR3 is CASSHYVTSGEPDTQYF. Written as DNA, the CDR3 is TGCGCCAGCAGCCACTACGTGACTAGCGGGGAGCCAGATACGCAGTATTTT.

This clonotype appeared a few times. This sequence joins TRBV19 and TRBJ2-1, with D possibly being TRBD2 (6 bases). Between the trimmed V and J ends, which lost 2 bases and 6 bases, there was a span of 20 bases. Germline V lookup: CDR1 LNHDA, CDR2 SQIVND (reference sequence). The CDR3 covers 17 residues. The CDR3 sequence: CASSITPGVRRSNEQFF. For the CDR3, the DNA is TGTGCCAGTAGTATAACCCCGGGGGTAAGGAGATCCAATGAGCAGTTCTTC.

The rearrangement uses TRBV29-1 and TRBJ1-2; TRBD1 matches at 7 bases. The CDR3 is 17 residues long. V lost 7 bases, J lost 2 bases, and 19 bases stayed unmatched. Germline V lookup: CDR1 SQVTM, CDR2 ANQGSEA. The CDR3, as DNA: TGCAGCGCTGTGGGGAGGGACAGACAACCATCAAACTATGGCTACACCTTC. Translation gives CSAVGRDRQPSNYGYTF.

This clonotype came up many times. Here the CDR3 reads CASSEARGPKNTEAFF. As DNA, the CDR3 is TGTGCCAGCAGTGAAGCAAGGGGGCCTAAAAACACTGAAGCTTTCTTT. The chain has TRBV6-1 and TRBJ1-1, with TRBD1 matching over 7 bases. The V and J ends lost 0 bases and 2 bases, in that order; junction bases with no gene match: 6. Germline V lookup: CDR1 MNHNS, CDR2 SASEGT. CDR3 length: 16 residues.